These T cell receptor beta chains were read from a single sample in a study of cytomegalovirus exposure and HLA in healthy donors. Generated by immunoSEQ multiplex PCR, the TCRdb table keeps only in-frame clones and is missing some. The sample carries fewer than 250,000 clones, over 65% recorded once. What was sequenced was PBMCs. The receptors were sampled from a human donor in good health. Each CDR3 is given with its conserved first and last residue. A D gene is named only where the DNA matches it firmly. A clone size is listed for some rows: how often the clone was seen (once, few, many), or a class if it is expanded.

DNA: TGCGCCAGCAGCTTGGGACAGGGGGGGTACCAAGAGACCCAGTACTTC
CDR3: CASSLGQGGYQETQYF
D: TRBD1
V: TRBV5-1
J: TRBJ2-5
size: -

DNA: TGTGCCAGCAGCTCGCCTGCCGAATCACGGGGGCAGTACTTC
CDR3: CASSSPAESRGQYF
D: -
V: TRBV5-6
J: TRBJ2-4
size: -

DNA: TGTGCCAGCAGAGCCTATTCCGGGACTAGCGGCTACGAGCAGTACTTC
CDR3: CASRAYSGTSGYEQYF
D: TRBD2
V: TRBV2
J: TRBJ2-7
size: -

DNA: TGTGCCATCAGTGAGGCAGGGATCCAAGAGACCCAGTACTTC
CDR3: CAISEAGIQETQYF
D: -
V: TRBV10-3
J: TRBJ2-5
size: -

DNA: TGTGCCAGCAGTTCCGGGACTAGCTCGGGAGAGACCCAGTACTTC
CDR3: CASSSGTSSGETQYF
D: TRBD2
V: TRBV7-2
J: TRBJ2-5
size: -

DNA: TGTGCCAGCAGTCGGAGAGGGACAGGGGGCTACGAGCAGTACTTC
CDR3: CASSRRGTGGYEQYF
D: TRBD1
V: TRBV28
J: TRBJ2-7
size: -

DNA: TGTGCCTGCCTCCGCTCCAGGGGTTTGAACACCGGGGAGCTGTTTTTT
CDR3: CACLRSRGLNTGELFF
D: -
V: TRBV6-6
J: TRBJ2-2
size: -

DNA: TGTGCCAGCAGCTCCCGCAGTCATGAGCAGTTCTTC
CDR3: CASSSRSHEQFF
D: -
V: TRBV5-6
J: TRBJ2-1
size: once

DNA: TGTGCCAGCAGTTCTGCAGGGGTGAACACTGAAGCTTTCTTT
CDR3: CASSSAGVNTEAFF
D: -
V: TRBV6-5
J: TRBJ1-1
size: -

DNA: TGTGCCTGGAAACGGGGGGGCGGGGAGCTGTTTTTT
CDR3: CAWKRGGGELFF
D: TRBD2
V: TRBV30
J: TRBJ2-2
size: -

DNA: TGTGCCAGCAGCACGGGATATTCTGGGGCCAACGTCCTGACTTTC
CDR3: CASSTGYSGANVLTF
D: -
V: TRBV7-3
J: TRBJ2-6
size: -

DNA: TGTGCCATCAGTTCCCAGAGGGGGAGCGGCTACGAGCAGTACTTC
CDR3: CAISSQRGSGYEQYF
D: -
V: TRBV10-3
J: TRBJ2-7
size: -

DNA: TGTGCCAGCAGCGGACAAGAATCTGGAAACACCATATATTTT
CDR3: CASSGQESGNTIYF
D: -
V: TRBV27
J: TRBJ1-3
size: -

DNA: TGTGCCAGCAGTGAGATTCCGGGACAGAAGCAGTATTTT
CDR3: CASSEIPGQKQYF
D: TRBD1
V: TRBV2
J: TRBJ2-3
size: -

DNA: TGTGCCAGTAGTATAACAGGAAGCAACGAGCAGTACTTC
CDR3: CASSITGSNEQYF
D: -
V: TRBV19
J: TRBJ2-7
size: -

DNA: TGCAGTGCCCCAGGGTTAGATACGCAGTATTTT
CDR3: CSAPGLDTQYF
D: -
V: TRBV20-1
J: TRBJ2-3
size: -

DNA: TGTGCCAGCAGTTTTTCAGCTAACTATGGCTACACCTTC
CDR3: CASSFSANYGYTF
D: -
V: TRBV28
J: TRBJ1-2
size: -

DNA: TGTGCCAGCTGTCAGGGACTGCCCTACGAGCAGTACTTC
CDR3: CASCQGLPYEQYF
D: -
V: TRBV18
J: TRBJ2-7
size: -

DNA: TGTGCCACCTCCCCCGGGTACCTCTACGAGCAGTACTTC
CDR3: CATSPGYLYEQYF
D: -
V: TRBV6-5
J: TRBJ2-7
size: once

DNA: TGTGCCAGCAGTTTGGGTGCAAAGAGGGTTTTGGGGGATACGCAGTATTTT
CDR3: CASSLGAKRVLGDTQYF
D: -
V: TRBV28
J: TRBJ2-3
size: -

DNA: TGTGCCAGCAGCGCCCGAGGGCAGGGGACGTACGAGCAGTACTTC
CDR3: CASSARGQGTYEQYF
D: -
V: TRBV9
J: TRBJ2-7
size: -

DNA: TGTGCCAGCTCACCACAGTACCCAAGGACTAGCGGGAGTTCGAGTTCCTACAATGAGCAGTTCTTC
CDR3: CASSPQYPRTSGSSSSYNEQFF
D: TRBD2
V: TRBV18
J: TRBJ2-1
size: -

DNA: TGTGCCAGCATTCTATCAAGAATAGCTAACTATGGCTACACCTTC
CDR3: CASILSRIANYGYTF
D: -
V: TRBV2
J: TRBJ1-2
size: -

DNA: TGCGCCAGCAGCCCCGGGCTCAGGGACACCTACGAGCAGTACTTC
CDR3: CASSPGLRDTYEQYF
D: -
V: TRBV4-1
J: TRBJ2-7
size: -

DNA: TGTGCCAGCAGCCCCGAGGGACTAGGGGACGAGCAGTACTTC
CDR3: CASSPEGLGDEQYF
D: TRBD2
V: TRBV9
J: TRBJ2-7
size: -

DNA: TGTGCCAGCAGTGAAGGGGACACCGGGGAGCTGTTTTTT
CDR3: CASSEGDTGELFF
D: -
V: TRBV6-4
J: TRBJ2-2
size: -

DNA: TGCGCCAGCAGCTCTCGAGAGACCCAGTACTTC
CDR3: CASSSRETQYF
D: -
V: TRBV5-1
J: TRBJ2-5
size: -

DNA: TGTGCCAGCAGTTCCCCCCGGGCAGGGAGGGACTATGGCTACACCTTC
CDR3: CASSSPRAGRDYGYTF
D: -
V: TRBV6-5
J: TRBJ1-2
size: -

DNA: TGTGCCAGCAGCTTAAGGGGGAATCGCGCCGGGGAGCTGTTTTTT
CDR3: CASSLRGNRAGELFF
D: -
V: TRBV13
J: TRBJ2-2
size: -

DNA: TGTGCTAGTGGTTTGTCCTCCGGGGAGCTGTTTTTT
CDR3: CASGLSSGELFF
D: -
V: TRBV12-5
J: TRBJ2-2
size: -

DNA: TGTGCCAGTAGTGCGGGACAGGGAGAGTACGAGCAGTACTTC
CDR3: CASSAGQGEYEQYF
D: TRBD1
V: TRBV19
J: TRBJ2-7
size: -

DNA: TGTGCCAGCAGTTACTCGACGGGACAGGGTCACGAGACCCAGTACTTC
CDR3: CASSYSTGQGHETQYF
D: TRBD1
V: TRBV6-5
J: TRBJ2-5
size: few

DNA: TGTGCCTGGAGTCTCCGACTAGCCAATGAGCAGTTCTTC
CDR3: CAWSLRLANEQFF
D: TRBD2
V: TRBV30
J: TRBJ2-1
size: -

DNA: TGTGCCAGCGAAGCGGGAGACGTCTCCTACAATGAGCAGTTCTTC
CDR3: CASEAGDVSYNEQFF
D: TRBD2
V: TRBV25-1
J: TRBJ2-1
size: -

DNA: TGCGCCAGCAGCTTGCAGGGGACGGGTGACATTCAGTACTTC
CDR3: CASSLQGTGDIQYF
D: -
V: TRBV5-1
J: TRBJ2-4
size: -

DNA: TGCACCGGCACACCAGCGGGAGAGGTAGAGACCCAGTACTTC
CDR3: CTGTPAGEVETQYF
D: -
V: TRBV1
J: TRBJ2-5
size: -

DNA: TGTGCCAGCAGTCCCGGGACTAGCGGGACCATCGAGACGTACGAGCAGTACTTC
CDR3: CASSPGTSGTIETYEQYF
D: TRBD2
V: TRBV5-8
J: TRBJ2-7
size: -

DNA: TGTGCCATCAGTGAAGCTAGTCGCTCCTACAATGAGCAGTTCTTC
CDR3: CAISEASRSYNEQFF
D: -
V: TRBV10-3
J: TRBJ2-1
size: -

DNA: TGTGCCAGCAGCTTGGGGGGGACTAGCGGGAGATCGTACAATGAGCAGTTCTTC
CDR3: CASSLGGTSGRSYNEQFF
D: TRBD2
V: TRBV5-6
J: TRBJ2-1
size: -

DNA: TGTGCCAGCAGCCCGGGAGCGGAAGAGACCCAGTACTTC
CDR3: CASSPGAEETQYF
D: -
V: TRBV5-6
J: TRBJ2-5
size: -

DNA: TGTGCCAGCAGTCCAACCCAGGTCACCGGGGAGCTGTTTTTT
CDR3: CASSPTQVTGELFF
D: -
V: TRBV6-5
J: TRBJ2-2
size: -

DNA: TGTGCCAGTAATTTCCAGGGCTTGGCAGATACGCAGTATTTT
CDR3: CASNFQGLADTQYF
D: -
V: TRBV19
J: TRBJ2-3
size: -

DNA: TGCAGCGTTGAGGTTGATTTTGCGGCCTCACAGTTCTTC
CDR3: CSVEVDFAASQFF
D: -
V: TRBV29-1
J: TRBJ2-1
size: -

DNA: TGTGCCAGCAGCTTAGGGGACAGGTGGACTCAGTACTTC
CDR3: CASSLGDRWTQYF
D: TRBD1
V: TRBV7-4
J: TRBJ2-4
size: once

DNA: TGTGCCAGCATAGGGGGAACAGGGGCCGAGCAGTACTTC
CDR3: CASIGGTGAEQYF
D: TRBD1
V: TRBV6-1
J: TRBJ2-7
size: -

DNA: TGTGCCAGCAGCCTAAGGACAGGCGGGGAGCAGTACTTC
CDR3: CASSLRTGGEQYF
D: TRBD1
V: TRBV7-9
J: TRBJ2-7
size: -

DNA: TGTGCCAGCTCACCTGTGGGACTCAATCAAGAGACCCAGTACTTC
CDR3: CASSPVGLNQETQYF
D: -
V: TRBV18
J: TRBJ2-5
size: -

DNA: TGCAGCGCTGGACAGGGCACCTACAATGAGCAGTTCTTC
CDR3: CSAGQGTYNEQFF
D: TRBD1
V: TRBV29-1
J: TRBJ2-1
size: -

DNA: TGTGCCAGCAGTGAAGGTCAGGGAGAGACCCAGTACTTC
CDR3: CASSEGQGETQYF
D: -
V: TRBV2
J: TRBJ2-5
size: -

DNA: TGCGCCAGCAGCTTTTACCAGGGACTCACCGGGGAGCTGTTTTTT
CDR3: CASSFYQGLTGELFF
D: -
V: TRBV5-1
J: TRBJ2-2
size: -

DNA: TGTGCCAGCACCCCGGGGTTTAATTCACCCCTCCACTTT
CDR3: CASTPGFNSPLHF
D: -
V: TRBV6-5
J: TRBJ1-6
size: -

DNA: TGTGCCAGCAGCCAAGGACAGGGTTCCTACGAGCAGTACTTC
CDR3: CASSQGQGSYEQYF
D: TRBD1
V: TRBV7-2
J: TRBJ2-7
size: few

DNA: TGTGCCATCAGTGATGCGGACACTGAAGCTTTCTTT
CDR3: CAISDADTEAFF
D: -
V: TRBV10-3
J: TRBJ1-1
size: -

DNA: TGTGCCTGGACCAAGGGTACAGGGGGCTTGGAGCAGTACTTC
CDR3: CAWTKGTGGLEQYF
D: TRBD1
V: TRBV30
J: TRBJ2-5
size: -